This T cell receptor beta chain was sequenced in a study of blood T cell repertoires in COVID-19. Study summary: In each case, the material was cDNA or gDNA derived from T cells, B-cell-depleted T cells, or PBMCs.

Study processing details: Amplifying reference gene primers gave estimates of nucleated cell counts. Some clones are missing from TCRdb's copy, which holds only in-frame ones; the method was immunoSEQ multiplex PCR. That table gives V, J and clone size, and the DNA gave D and trimming. The repertoire has roughly 260,000 clones, 65% to 90% of them found once; the top ten carry 4.5% to 6%. Trimming took off 3 bases at V and 7 bases at J, with 12 bases between the two ends. The V gene's germline CDR1 is KGHSH and CDR2 LQKENI. The CDR3 is made up of 13 amino acids. V and J are TRBV18 and TRBJ1-1, with D possibly TRBD1 on 5 matching bases. The receptor was derived from an elderly woman with active or convalescent COVID-19. The specimen sequenced was peripheral blood. CDR3 DNA sequence: TGTGCCAGCTCACCTCCAGGGTCGGATGAAGCTTTCTTT. Amino acid sequence: CASSPPGSDEAFF. Looking up the rest from reference TRBV18 and TRBJ1-1 gives the full variable domain: NAGVMQNPRHLVRRRGQEARLRCSPMKGHSHVYWYRQLPEEGLKFMVYLQKENIIDESGMPKERFSAEFPKEGPSILRIQQVVRGDSAAYFCASSPPGSDEAFFGQGTRLTVV.